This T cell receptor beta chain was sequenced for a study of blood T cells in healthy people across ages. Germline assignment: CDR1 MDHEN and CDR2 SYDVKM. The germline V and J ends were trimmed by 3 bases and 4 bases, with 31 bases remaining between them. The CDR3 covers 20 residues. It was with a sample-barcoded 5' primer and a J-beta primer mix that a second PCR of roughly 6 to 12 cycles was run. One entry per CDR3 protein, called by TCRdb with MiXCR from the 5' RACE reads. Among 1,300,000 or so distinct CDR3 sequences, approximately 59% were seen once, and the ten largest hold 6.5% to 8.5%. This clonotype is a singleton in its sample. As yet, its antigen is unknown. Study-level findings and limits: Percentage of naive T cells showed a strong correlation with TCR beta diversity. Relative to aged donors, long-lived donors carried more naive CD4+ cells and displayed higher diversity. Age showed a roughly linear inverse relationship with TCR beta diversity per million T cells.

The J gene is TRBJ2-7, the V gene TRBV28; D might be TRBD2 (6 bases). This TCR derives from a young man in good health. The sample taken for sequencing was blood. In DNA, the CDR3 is TGTGCCAGCAGTTTTGTTCGCGGGGAAAAAGCGGACATAAGGCTTTACGAGCAGTACTTC. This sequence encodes CASSFVRGEKADIRLYEQYF.